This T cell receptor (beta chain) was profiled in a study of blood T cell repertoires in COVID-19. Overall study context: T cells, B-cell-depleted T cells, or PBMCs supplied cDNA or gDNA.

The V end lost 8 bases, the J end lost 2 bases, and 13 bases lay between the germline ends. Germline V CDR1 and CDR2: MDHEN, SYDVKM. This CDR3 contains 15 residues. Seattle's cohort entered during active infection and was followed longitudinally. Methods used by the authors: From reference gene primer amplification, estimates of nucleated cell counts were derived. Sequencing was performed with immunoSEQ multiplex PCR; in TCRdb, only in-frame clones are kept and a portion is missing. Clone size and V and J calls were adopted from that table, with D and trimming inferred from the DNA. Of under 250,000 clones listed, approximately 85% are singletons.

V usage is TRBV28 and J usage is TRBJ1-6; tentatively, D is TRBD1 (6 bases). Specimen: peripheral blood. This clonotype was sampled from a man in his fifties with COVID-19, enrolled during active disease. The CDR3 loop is CASLQGSTYNSPLHF. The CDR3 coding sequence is TGTGCCAGCCTTCAGGGGTCTACCTATAATTCACCCCTCCACTTT.